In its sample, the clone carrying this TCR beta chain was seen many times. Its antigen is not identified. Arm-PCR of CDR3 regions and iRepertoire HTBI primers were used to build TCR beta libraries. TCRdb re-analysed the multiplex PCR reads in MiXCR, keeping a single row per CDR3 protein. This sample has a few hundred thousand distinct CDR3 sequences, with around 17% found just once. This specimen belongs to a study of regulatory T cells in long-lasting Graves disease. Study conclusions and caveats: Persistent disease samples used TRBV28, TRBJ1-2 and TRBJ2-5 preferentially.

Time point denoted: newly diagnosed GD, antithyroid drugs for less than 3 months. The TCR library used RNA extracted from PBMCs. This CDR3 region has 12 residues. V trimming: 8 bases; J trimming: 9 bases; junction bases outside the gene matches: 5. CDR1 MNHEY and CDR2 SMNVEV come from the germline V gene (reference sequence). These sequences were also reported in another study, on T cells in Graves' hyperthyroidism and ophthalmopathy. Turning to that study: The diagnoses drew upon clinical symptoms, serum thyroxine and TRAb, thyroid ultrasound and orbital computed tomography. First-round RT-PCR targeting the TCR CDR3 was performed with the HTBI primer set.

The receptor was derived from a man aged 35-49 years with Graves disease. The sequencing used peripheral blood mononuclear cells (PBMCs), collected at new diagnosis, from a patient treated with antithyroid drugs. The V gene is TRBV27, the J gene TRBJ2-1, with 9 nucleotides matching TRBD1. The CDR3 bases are TGTGCCAGCCGGGACAGGGAGGCTGAGCAGTTCTTC. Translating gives CASRDREAEQFF.